This entry is about one T cell receptor (beta chain). Its antigen is unidentified. This record belongs to a study of shared clonotypes between healthy human individuals. Whole-study results and caveats: Researchers found naive subsets generally carried larger estimated richness than memory subsets. Blood was the sole source, and tissue repertoires probably differ.

The protocol was immunoSEQ multiplex PCR, while the TCRdb copy is restricted to in-frame clones and leaves out a portion. The data show around 100,000 clones, less than 75% seen once. The CDR3 is 18 amino acids. CDR1 and CDR2 from the germline V gene are LNHNV and YYDKDF (reference sequence). With V trimmed by 1 base and J by 2 bases, 9 bases remained unmatched. This rearrangement joins TRBV15 to TRBJ2-3; 10 bases agree with TRBD2. This receptor was obtained from a woman under 40 in good health. The sequencing sample was made of memory CD8+ T cells sorted from blood. Subset noted: CD45RO+ cells pooled with CCR7-negative TemRA cells. The CDR3 is CATSRARTSGLYTDTQYF. The CDR3 DNA follows: TGTGCCACCAGCAGAGCAAGGACTAGCGGACTATACACAGATACGCAGTATTTT.